Presented here are 30 T cell receptor beta chains from one specimen sequenced in a study of cytomegalovirus exposure and HLA in healthy donors. PCR primers comprised 60 Vbeta and 13 Jbeta primers. Here immunoSEQ multiplex PCR was the method, and the copy in TCRdb shows in-frame clones only, minus some. The sample includes roughly 160,000 clones, over 75% of them seen just once. Sequencing used PBMCs. These receptors originate from a man in his forties in good health and CMV-seronegative.

V is TRBV5-4 and J is TRBJ2-5; D possibly corresponds to TRBD2 (6 bases). The CDR3 loop spans 18 amino acids. Looked up from germline, CDR1 is SGHNT and CDR2 is YYREEE (reference sequence). Trimming removed 10 bases from V and 2 bases from J, with 30 bases in between. CDR3 coding DNA: TGTGCCGCCAGCAGCTTGGAGGGGATTAGGTGGGGGCAAGAGACCCAGTACTTC. Translation gives CAASSLEGIRWGQETQYF.

The chain links TRBV7-8 to TRBJ2-7, with 7 bases that match TRBD1. CDR3 length: 16 residues. CDR1 and CDR2 from the germline V gene are SGHVS and FQNEAQ. V shed 5 bases, J shed 0 bases, and the junction held 10 bases outside the gene matches. The chain's CDR3 is CASSLHTGVGSYEQYF. In DNA, the CDR3 is TGTGCCAGCAGCCTTCATACAGGGGTAGGCTCCTACGAGCAGTACTTC.

This clone was seen just once. The rearrangement joins TRBV28 to TRBJ1-1; D remains ambiguous. Germline loops: CDR1 MDHEN, CDR2 SYDVKM. The ends were cut back, 2 bases at V and 7 bases at J, with 8 bases in the middle. The CDR3 is made up of 12 amino acids. CDR3 sequence reads: CASSLRGHEAFF. The CDR3, as DNA: TGTGCCAGCAGTTTACGAGGGCATGAAGCTTTCTTT.

The V gene is TRBV4-1, the J gene TRBJ2-2, with D maybe TRBD1 (6 bases). Trimming stripped 2 bases from V and 5 bases from J, with 18 bases between. The CDR3 sequence is 17 residues long. Germline V gene sequence: CDR1 MGHRA, CDR2 YSYEKL. The CDR3 is CASSQPFRDTLTGELFF. The DNA for the CDR3 is TGCGCCAGCAGCCAACCATTCCGGGACACCTTAACCGGGGAGCTGTTTTTT.

The J gene is TRBJ2-6, the V gene TRBV2; D gene unclear. Trimming took off 7 bases at V and 4 bases at J, with 14 bases between the two ends. The germline gives CDR1 SNHLY, CDR2 FYNNEI. The length of the CDR3 is 15 residues. The CDR3 is CASNSPGLGANVLTF. In DNA form, the CDR3 reads TGTGCCAGCAATTCCCCGGGTTTGGGGGCCAACGTCCTGACTTTC.

Remarks on this clone: Mismatch with germline at one junction end may stem from a read error. The sample holds other DNA sequences that translate to the same CDR3. V usage is TRBV6-1 and J usage is TRBJ1-1, with D possibly TRBD1 on 5 matching bases. Germline V gene data show CDR1 as MNHNS and CDR2 as SASEGT. This CDR3 contains 14 residues. The CDR3 DNA sequence: TGCGCCAGCAGTTTAAGTCAGGGCCACACTGAAGCTTTCTTT. Its translation is CASSLSQGHTEAFF.

The V call is TRBV4-1, the J call TRBJ1-1; D is unclear. Trimming pared 2 bases from V and 1 base from J, leaving 5 bases between. This CDR3 comprises 13 residues. The germline V gene has CDR1 MGHRA and CDR2 YSYEKL. The CDR3 DNA follows: TGCGCCAGCAGCCAACAGGAGAACACTGAAGCTTTCTTT. This encodes CASSQQENTEAFF.

This chain joins TRBV11-3 and TRBJ2-7; D unclear. The CDR3 loop spans 12 amino acids. The ends were cut back, 5 bases at V and 4 bases at J, with 9 bases in the middle. Germline V lookup: CDR1 SGHNT, CDR2 YENEEA. The CDR3 nucleotides are TGTGCCAGCAGCCGAAGAGATTACGAGCAGTACTTC. Its translation is CASSRRDYEQYF.

This chain joins TRBV5-1 and TRBJ1-4; a weak D match, TRBD1 (5 bases). This CDR3 is 19 amino acids long. Germline loops: CDR1 SGHRS, CDR2 YFSETQ. V dropped 0 bases and J dropped 0 bases, with 18 bases sitting between them. The CDR3 sequence is CASSLEARRALATNEKLFF. The CDR3 DNA is TGCGCCAGCAGCTTGGAGGCTCGCAGGGCCCTTGCAACTAATGAAAAACTGTTTTTT. The complete variable domain, with remaining parts taken from reference TRBV5-1 and TRBJ1-4, reads KAGVTQTPRYLIKTRGQQVTLSCSPISGHRSVSWYQQTPGQGLQFLFEYFSETQRNKGNFPGRFSGRQFSNSRSEMNVSTLELGDSALYLCASSLEARRALATNEKLFFGSGTQLSVL.

This clone was counted only a few times. The chain is built from TRBV6-1 and TRBJ1-5; D not certain. Germline CDR1 and CDR2: MNHNS and SASEGT. Trimming stripped 2 bases from V and 4 bases from J, with 6 bases between. The CDR3 is 13 residues long. In nucleotides, the CDR3 is TGTGCCAGCAGTGAATCCGGGAATCAGCCCCAGCATTTT. As protein: CASSESGNQPQHF.

V gene TRBV5-4 combines with J gene TRBJ1-2, with D possibly matching TRBD1 (6 bases). CDR1 and CDR2 from the germline V gene are SGHNT and YYREEE (reference sequence). V gave up 0 bases and J gave up 3 bases, with 9 bases separating them. The CDR3 contains 14 residues. The chain's CDR3 is CASSLEQGYYGYTF. The CDR3 nucleotides read TGTGCCAGCAGCTTGGAACAGGGATACTATGGCTACACCTTC. The complete variable domain, with remaining parts taken from reference TRBV5-4 and TRBJ1-2, reads ETGVTQSPTHLIKTRGQQVTLRCSSQSGHNTVSWYQQALGQGPQFIFQYYREEENGRGNFPPRFSGLQFPNYSSELNVNALELDDSALYLCASSLEQGYYGYTFGSGTRLTVV.

As regards this clone: Different DNA sequences within this sample yield the same CDR3. The V gene is TRBV29-1, the J gene TRBJ1-2; 7 bases align to TRBD1. The CDR3 consists of 14 residues. Germline CDR1 is SQVTM and CDR2 is ANQGSEA. After removal of 0 bases from V and 1 base from J, the junction contained 2 bases not matched to a gene. The CDR3 spells CSVEDPGGNYGYTF. The CDR3 bases are TGCAGCGTTGAAGACCCAGGGGGTAACTATGGCTACACCTTC. Variable domain in full (rest from reference TRBV29-1 and TRBJ1-2): SAVISQKPSRDICQRGTSLTIQCQVDSQVTMMFWYRQQPGQSLTLIATANQGSEATYESGFVIDKFPISRPNLTFSTLTVSNMSPEDSSIYLCSVEDPGGNYGYTFGSGTRLTVV.

This clone has a single count. The gene calls are TRBV9 and TRBJ1-1; weak D call: TRBD1 (5 bases). The CDR3 has 13 amino acids. V was shortened by 4 bases and J by 1 base, with 8 bases between the two germline ends. Germline CDR1 reads SGDLS; CDR2 reads YYNGEE. CDR3 region: CASSQTGNTEAFF. The CDR3 DNA follows: TGTGCCAGCAGCCAAACAGGGAACACTGAAGCTTTCTTT.

J is TRBJ2-2 and V is TRBV9; 7 nucleotides line up with TRBD1. Germline trimming cut 4 bases from V and 4 bases from J; bases unmatched to any gene: 16. The germline V gene encodes CDR1 SGDLS and CDR2 YYNGEE. This CDR3 spans 18 amino acids. The CDR3 nucleotides are TGTGCCAGCAGCCGTAATGAGGGGTGGGCAGGGGGCACCGGGGAGCTGTTTTTT. Amino acid sequence: CASSRNEGWAGGTGELFF. Variable domain in full (rest from reference TRBV9 and TRBJ2-2): DSGVTQTPKHLITATGQRVTLRCSPRSGDLSVYWYQQSLDQGLQFLIQYYNGEERAKGNILERFSAQQFPDLHSELNLSSLELGDSALYFCASSRNEGWAGGTGELFFGEGSRLTVL.

This chain links TRBV27 with TRBJ1-2; 10 positions agree with TRBD1. The CDR3 spans 15 residues. Per germline, CDR1 MNHEY and CDR2 SMNVEV (reference sequence). V gave up 6 bases and J gave up 7 bases; unmatched junction bases: 11. The CDR3 region is CASSVGTGERRGYTF. CDR3 coding DNA: TGTGCCAGCAGCGTCGGGACAGGGGAACGACGTGGCTACACCTTC.

V is TRBV5-6 and J is TRBJ2-5; D unresolved. The J call may be incorrect, as the DNA end agrees better with TRBJ2-7. The CDR3 has 12 amino acids. Germline V gives CDR1 SGHDT, CDR2 YYEEEE. The CDR3 loop reads CASSLGEYEQYF. The CDR3 DNA reads as TGTGCCAGCAGCTTGGGAGAGTACGAGCAGTACTTC.

The V call is TRBV19, the J call TRBJ2-3, with D possibly matching TRBD1 (6 bases). The CDR3 consists of 14 residues. The germline gives CDR1 LNHDA, CDR2 SQIVND (reference sequence). Trimming took off 8 bases at V and 3 bases at J, with 15 bases between the two ends. This chain's CDR3 is CASSNQGWTDTQYF. In nucleotides, the CDR3 is TGTGCCAGTTCAAATCAGGGGTGGACAGATACGCAGTATTTT.

This clone was recorded only once. J is TRBJ2-3 and V is TRBV6-4; 8 nucleotides agree with TRBD2. The CDR3 has 15 amino acids. Germline V CDR1 and CDR2: MRHNA, SNTAGT. The ends lost 4 bases at V and 3 bases at J; junction bases unmatched: 6. The CDR3 DNA reads TGTGCCAGCAGTGTAGCCCGCGGGGGGACAGATACGCAGTATTTT. It yields the protein CASSVARGGTDTQYF.

V and J are TRBV5-1 and TRBJ1-1; D ambiguous. The CDR3 spans 14 residues. The germline CDR1 and CDR2 sequences are SGHRS and YFSETQ. V shed 1 base and J shed 2 bases, with 9 bases lying between them. The CDR3 region is CASSLNHINTEAFF. CDR3 DNA: TGCGCCAGCAGCTTGAATCACATAAACACTGAAGCTTTCTTT. Supplemented by reference TRBV5-1 and TRBJ1-1, the full variable domain reads KAGVTQTPRYLIKTRGQQVTLSCSPISGHRSVSWYQQTPGQGLQFLFEYFSETQRNKGNFPGRFSGRQFSNSRSEMNVSTLELGDSALYLCASSLNHINTEAFFGQGTRLTVV.

The chain couples TRBV5-6 to TRBJ1-6, with a tentative D call TRBD1 (6 bases). Trimming removed 4 bases from V and 10 bases from J, with 15 bases in between. CDR1 is SGHDT, CDR2 YYEEEE, per germline. The CDR3 is 14 residues long. The CDR3: CASSTLTGTSPLHF. The CDR3 DNA is TGTGCCAGCAGCACCCTGACAGGAACCTCACCCCTCCACTTT.

This clone has just one count. V gene TRBV25-1 combines with J gene TRBJ2-7; the match to TRBD1 covers 8 bases. The V gene's germline CDR1 is MGHDK and CDR2 SYGVNS. The length of the CDR3 is 14 residues. The junction had 5 bases not matched to a gene; V was cut back by 3 bases and J by 4 bases. The CDR3 region is CASSDRTGRYEQYF. In DNA, the CDR3 is TGTGCCAGCAGTGACCGGACAGGGAGATACGAGCAGTACTTC.

This chain uses TRBV5-1 with TRBJ1-3; D might be TRBD1 (5 bases). V lost 0 bases and J 7 bases, leaving 23 bases between the germline ends. The V gene's germline CDR1 is SGHRS and CDR2 YFSETQ. This CDR3 is built from 18 residues. The CDR3 bases are TGCGCCAGCAGCTTGGCCCTGCGGACCCCCAGGGCGGGGAACACCATATATTTT. It encodes CASSLALRTPRAGNTIYF.

The chain is built from TRBV5-1 and TRBJ2-3, with TRBD1 matching 9 bases. The CDR3 extends over 17 amino acids. With 0 bases clipped from V and 2 bases from J, the junction kept 7 bases outside the gene matches. Germline CDR1 is SGHRS and CDR2 is YFSETQ. The CDR3 loop reads CASSLGLDRGSTDTQYF. CDR3 nucleotide sequence: TGCGCCAGCAGCTTGGGGCTGGACAGGGGATCCACAGATACGCAGTATTTT.

The V call is TRBV5-4, the J call TRBJ2-1, with TRBD2 as a possible D gene (5 bases). CDR3 length: 14 residues. Trimming left V 2 bases short and J 3 bases short, with 9 bases between. From germline, CDR1 is SGHNT and CDR2 YYREEE (reference sequence). CDR3: CASSLLGNYNEQFF. The CDR3 DNA reads TGTGCCAGCAGCTTACTAGGGAACTACAATGAGCAGTTCTTC.

V and J are TRBV9 and TRBJ2-7, with TRBD1 identical over 9 bases. Germline CDR1 is SGDLS and CDR2 is YYNGEE. Trimming removed 3 bases from V and 5 bases from J; junction bases left unmatched: 12. CDR3 length: 16 residues. The CDR3 DNA is TGTGCCAGCAGCGCGCCCGGGACAGGGTTTGTGGACGAGCAGTACTTC. It specifies CASSAPGTGFVDEQYF.

The chain uses TRBV5-6 and TRBJ2-1; 8 nucleotides line up with TRBD2. Germline CDR1 reads SGHDT; CDR2 reads YYEEEE. The junction had 1 base not matched to a gene; V was cut back by 4 bases and J by 7 bases. The CDR3 runs to 12 residues. The CDR3 DNA is TGTGCCAGCAGCCCGGGGGGGAATGAGCAGTTCTTC. Its translation is CASSPGGNEQFF.

This clone appeared a few times. V gene TRBV9 combines with J gene TRBJ2-5, with 9 bases aligning to TRBD2. Germline assignment: CDR1 SGDLS and CDR2 YYNGEE. The CDR3 is 15 amino acids. Losses at the gene ends were 0 bases for V and 4 bases for J; bases not matched to a gene: 4. Here the CDR3 DNA reads TGTGCCAGCAGCGTAGGCGGGGGGGCCGCAGAGACCCAGTACTTC. This gives the protein CASSVGGGAAETQYF.

This chain joins TRBV14 and TRBJ2-4; 9 bases line up with TRBD1. With V trimmed by 1 base and J by 2 bases, 6 bases remained unmatched. CDR1 and CDR2 (germline): SGHDN, FVKESK. The CDR3 covers 17 residues. Here the CDR3 DNA reads TGTGCCAGCAGCCAAGCGGGGGACAGGGCATCCAAAAACATTCAGTACTTC. The encoded protein is CASSQAGDRASKNIQYF.

This clone was seen only a few times. V usage is TRBV18 and J usage is TRBJ1-1, with TRBD1 matching 10 bases. This CDR3 is built from 18 residues. Germline CDR1 and CDR2: KGHSH and LQKENI. V was clipped by 6 bases and J by 0 bases; unmatched bases: 13. The CDR3 DNA sequence: TGTGCCAGCTCTTTGGGTCGGACAGGGGGTCTTATGAACACTGAAGCTTTCTTT. Amino acids: CASSLGRTGGLMNTEAFF. The variable domain in full, completed from reference TRBV18 and TRBJ1-1, reads NAGVMQNPRHLVRRRGQEARLRCSPMKGHSHVYWYRQLPEEGLKFMVYLQKENIIDESGMPKERFSAEFPKEGPSILRIQQVVRGDSAAYFCASSLGRTGGLMNTEAFFGQGTRLTVV.

The chain uses TRBV4-1 and TRBJ1-2; D possibly corresponds to TRBD1 (5 bases). Germline values: CDR1 MGHRA, CDR2 YSYEKL. This CDR3 is 15 amino acids long. V lost 1 base to trimming and J lost 5 bases, with 14 bases between them. DNA for the CDR3: TGCGCCAGCAGCCAAGTTCAGGGCATGGATTATGGCTACACCTTC. Amino acid sequence: CASSQVQGMDYGYTF.